One sample yielded the 22 T cell receptor beta chains listed below, sequenced in a study of shared clonotypes between healthy human individuals (dated by TCRdb to 2019 to 2021). CD8 naive samples were CD45RO-negative cells positively selected for CCR7, giving a CD45RA+CCR7+ population that excluded TemRA cells. The library was built by means of the immunoSEQ multiplex PCR assay. The table comes from immuneACCESS by way of TCRdb, which keeps in-frame sequences with V and J called. Part of the clones is missing from these tables; in studies checked, under half for an unresolved V gene and the rest for unknown reasons. Across this sample there are about 870,000 clones, with almost 95% seen only once. Of the sample, more than 20% falls within the top ten clones. The sample was naive CD8+ T cells sorted from blood. This specimen's cell subset or site label, interpreted: CD45RA+CCR7+. The receptors were gathered from a man between 25 and 39 years old in good health.

Here the CDR3 reads CASALWLGGELFF. DNA of the CDR3: TGTGCCAGTGCCTTGTGGCTAGGCGGGGAGCTGTTTTTT. The chain employs TRBV19 and TRBJ2-2, with D hard to call. Germline V gene data show CDR1 as LNHDA and CDR2 as SQIVND (reference sequence). The CDR3 extends over 13 amino acids. V was cut by 8 bases and J by 7 bases, with 14 bases left in between.

As regards this clone: The same CDR3 also results from other DNA sequences found in this sample. This chain joins TRBV27 and TRBJ1-5, with D possibly being TRBD1 (5 bases). Germline CDR1 reads MNHEY; CDR2 reads SMNVEV (reference sequence). Trimming stripped 1 base from V and 7 bases from J, with 8 bases between. This CDR3 has 13 residues. In DNA form, the CDR3 reads TGTGCCAGCAGTTTATGGGCAGGGCAGCCCCAGCATTTT. Translated, it gives CASSLWAGQPQHF.

This clone occurred once. The rearrangement uses TRBV5-4 and TRBJ2-7, with 10 bases that match TRBD1. Trimming took 1 base from V and 3 from J; bases not matched to a gene: 4. Germline CDR1 and CDR2: SGHNT and YYREEE (reference sequence). This CDR3 is 15 amino acids long. The CDR3 is CASSLTGQGDYEQYF. CDR3 bases: TGTGCCAGCAGCTTGACCGGACAGGGGGACTACGAGCAGTACTTC. The variable domain in full, completed from reference TRBV5-4 and TRBJ2-7, reads ETGVTQSPTHLIKTRGQQVTLRCSSQSGHNTVSWYQQALGQGPQFIFQYYREEENGRGNFPPRFSGLQFPNYSSELNVNALELDDSALYLCASSLTGQGDYEQYFGPGTRLTVT.

The CDR3 coding sequence is TGCGCCAGCAGCTTGGGGGACAGGGGATGGACTGAAGCTTTCTTT. Its protein product is CASSLGDRGWTEAFF. The rearrangement uses TRBV5-1 and TRBJ1-1; 10 bases agree with TRBD1. Losses at the gene ends were 0 bases for V and 5 bases for J; bases not matched to a gene: 4. The CDR3 covers 15 residues. The germline V gene has CDR1 SGHRS and CDR2 YFSETQ.

Regarding this clone: A much larger clonotype is one base distant, so this may be a read error. This rearrangement joins TRBV9 to TRBJ2-6; unclear D gene. Germline V CDR1 and CDR2: SGDLS, YYNGEE. The germline V and J ends were trimmed by 2 bases and 0 bases, with 3 bases remaining between them. The CDR3 has 14 amino acids. In DNA form, the CDR3 reads TGTGCCAGCAGCGTCCTCTCTGGGGCCAACGTCCTGACTTTC. Translation gives CASSVLSGANVLTF.

There are a few counts of this clone. The V gene is TRBV12-2, the J gene TRBJ1-5; no DNA check was done on the table's D call, TRBD1. TRBV12-2 is classified as a pseudogene. This CDR3 contains 19 residues. Here the CDR3 reads CASRLAGVRYRGGNQPQHF. The CDR3 nucleotides are TGTGCAAGTCGCTTAGCGGGAGTGCGGTACAGGGGCGGCAATCAGCCCCAGCATTTT.

The V call is TRBV14, the J call TRBJ1-1, with D tentatively TRBD1 (6 bases). Germline CDR1 reads SGHDN; CDR2 reads FVKESK. This CDR3 has 13 amino acids. Trimming left V 0 bases short and J 11 bases short, with 13 bases between. In nucleotides, the CDR3 is TGTGCCAGCAGCCAAGACCGGGGGCTTTACGCTTTCTTT. Translated: CASSQDRGLYAFF.

The V gene is TRBV9, the J gene TRBJ2-1, with D uncertain. This CDR3 is built from 16 residues. Germline-derived CDR1 and CDR2 are SGDLS and YYNGEE. V was trimmed by 0 bases and J by 3 bases, leaving 13 bases between them. As DNA, the CDR3 is TGTGCCAGCAGCGTAGTCGGCGGTTCCCTCTACAATGAGCAGTTCTTC. It is translated as CASSVVGGSLYNEQFF.

This chain uses TRBV11-2 with TRBJ2-1; D is unclear. The CDR3 sequence is 13 residues long. Germline V gene lookup returns CDR1 SGHAT and CDR2 FQNNGV. Trimming took off 4 bases at V and 12 bases at J, with 16 bases between the two ends. The CDR3 spells CASSSLGDSVQFF. The CDR3 bases are TGTGCCAGCAGCTCCCTTGGGGATTCGGTGCAGTTCTTC.

This chain connects TRBV7-7 to TRBJ2-2, with TRBD2 identical over 16 bases. Trimming cost V 5 bases and J 6 bases; bases outside gene matches: 3. Germline lookup yields CDR1 SSHAT and CDR2 FNYEAQ (reference sequence). This CDR3 is 16 amino acids long. CDR3 residues: CASSPGLAGGPGELFF. CDR3 DNA sequence: TGTGCCAGCAGCCCGGGACTAGCGGGAGGGCCCGGGGAGCTGTTTTTT.

V and J are TRBV9 and TRBJ2-3; no definite D call. V was clipped by 4 bases and J by 5 bases, with 11 bases between them. The germline CDR1 and CDR2 sequences are SGDLS and YYNGEE. This CDR3 is 13 amino acids long. CDR3 sequence (DNA): TGTGCCAGCAGCTCTCTGGGTGGAGATACGCAGTATTTT. This codes for CASSSLGGDTQYF. The whole variable domain, remainder taken from reference TRBV9 and TRBJ2-3, is DSGVTQTPKHLITATGQRVTLRCSPRSGDLSVYWYQQSLDQGLQFLIQYYNGEERAKGNILERFSAQQFPDLHSELNLSSLELGDSALYFCASSSLGGDTQYFGPGTRLTVL.

The chain uses TRBV11-2 and TRBJ2-3, with unresolved D. Trimming cost V 4 bases and J 2 bases, with 13 bases left between them. This CDR3 contains 15 residues. Per germline, CDR1 SGHAT and CDR2 FQNNGV. DNA of the CDR3: TGTGCCAGCAGCTCGAGCCGACTGAACACAGATACGCAGTATTTT. As protein: CASSSSRLNTDTQYF. The full variable domain, its missing parts supplied by reference TRBV11-2 and TRBJ2-3, is EAGVAQSPRYKIIEKRQSVAFWCNPISGHATLYWYQQILGQGPKLLIQFQNNGVVDDSQLPKDRFSAERLKGVDSTLKIQPAKLEDSAVYLCASSSSRLNTDTQYFGPGTRLTVL.

On this clone: This same CDR3 is encoded by further DNA sequences in the sample. This rearrangement joins TRBV7-2 to TRBJ2-7; 14 bases agree with TRBD2. Germline V CDR1 and CDR2: SGHTA, FQGNSA. This CDR3 comprises 15 residues. After removal of 3 bases from V and 4 bases from J, the junction contained 2 bases not matched to a gene. The CDR3 DNA is TGTGCCAGCAGCTTGGGACTAGCGGGAGCATACGAGCAGTACTTC. It is translated as CASSLGLAGAYEQYF.

Remarks on this clone: This sample also contains other DNA sequences that code for the same CDR3. This rearrangement joins TRBV27 to TRBJ2-1; unclear D gene. Trimming shortened V by 2 bases and J by 7 bases, and 3 bases separated the two germline ends. Germline V CDR1 and CDR2: MNHEY, SMNVEV (reference sequence). This CDR3 has 11 residues. For the CDR3, the DNA is TGTGCCAGCAGTTTAGGGAATGAGCAGTTCTTC. This sequence encodes CASSLGNEQFF.

The genes are TRBV11-2 and TRBJ2-4, with D maybe TRBD1 (5 bases). Per germline, CDR1 SGHAT and CDR2 FQNNGV. The CDR3 runs to 15 residues. Trimming pared 6 bases from V and 2 bases from J, leaving 14 bases between. CDR3 DNA sequence: TGTGCCAGCAGTTTTCAGGACAAACCCAAAAACATTCAGTACTTC. Translated: CASSFQDKPKNIQYF.

V is TRBV15 and J is TRBJ2-6, with a tentative D call TRBD1 (6 bases). Deletions cut 0 bases from V and 0 bases from J, with 12 bases between. Germline V gene lookup returns CDR1 LNHNV and CDR2 YYDKDF (reference sequence). This CDR3 has 18 amino acids. CDR3 sequence reads: CATSRDWGQHSGANVLTF. Here the CDR3 DNA reads TGTGCCACCAGCAGAGATTGGGGGCAGCACTCTGGGGCCAACGTCCTGACTTTC.

V gene TRBV7-9 combines with J gene TRBJ2-1; 11 nucleotides agree with TRBD2. The CDR3 consists of 15 residues. Trimming removed 8 bases from V and 4 bases from J; junction bases left unmatched: 7. Germline CDR1 and CDR2: SEHNR and FQNEAQ (reference sequence). The CDR3 sequence is CASSPTSGRYNEQFF. CDR3 in DNA: TGTGCCAGCTCACCTACTAGCGGGAGATACAATGAGCAGTTCTTC.

The genes are TRBV7-9 and TRBJ1-3; TRBD1 is a possible D gene (5 bases). The ends were cut back, 8 bases at V and 0 bases at J, with 14 bases in the middle. The CDR3 runs 15 residues. CDR1 is SEHNR, CDR2 FQNEAQ, per germline (reference sequence). The CDR3 DNA reads TGTGCCAGCTGGGAACGGCAGGGCTCTGGAAACACCATATATTTT. Amino acid sequence: CASWERQGSGNTIYF.

The chain combines TRBV5-4 with TRBJ2-7; D may be TRBD1 (6 bases). The germline gives CDR1 SGHNT, CDR2 YYREEE (reference sequence). The length of the CDR3 is 13 residues. The V gene lost 4 bases and the J gene lost 3 bases, with 11 bases spanning the gap. The CDR3: CASSTTGFYEQYF. The CDR3, as DNA: TGTGCCAGCAGCACGACAGGCTTCTACGAGCAGTACTTC.

The rearrangement uses TRBV7-6 and TRBJ2-5, with unresolved D. The J call may not be correct, given that the DNA end is closer to TRBJ2-7. CDR1 and CDR2 from the germline V gene are SGHVS and FNYEAQ. This CDR3 region has 12 residues. CDR3 coding DNA: TGTGCCAGCAGCGGGGTGGGCGGCGAGCAGTACTTC. Translated, it gives CASSGVGGEQYF.

This sequence joins TRBV6-6 and TRBJ2-2; 12 bases are shared with TRBD2. The CDR3 spans 14 residues. Germline CDR1 is MNHNY and CDR2 is SVGAGI (reference sequence). V trimming: 7 bases; J trimming: 6 bases; junction bases outside the gene matches: 3. The CDR3 sequence: CASTSGRAAGELFF. The DNA of the CDR3 is TGTGCCAGCACTAGCGGGAGGGCCGCCGGGGAGCTGTTTTTT.

The CDR3 nucleotides read TGTGCCAGCAGTTACGCACCCCACTACGAGCAGTACTTC. Its protein is CASSYAPHYEQYF. The chain combines TRBV27 with TRBJ2-7, with D uncertain. CDR3 length: 13 amino acids. Germline-derived CDR1 and CDR2 are MNHEY and SMNVEV (reference sequence). Trimming left V 4 bases short and J 3 bases short, with 10 bases between.